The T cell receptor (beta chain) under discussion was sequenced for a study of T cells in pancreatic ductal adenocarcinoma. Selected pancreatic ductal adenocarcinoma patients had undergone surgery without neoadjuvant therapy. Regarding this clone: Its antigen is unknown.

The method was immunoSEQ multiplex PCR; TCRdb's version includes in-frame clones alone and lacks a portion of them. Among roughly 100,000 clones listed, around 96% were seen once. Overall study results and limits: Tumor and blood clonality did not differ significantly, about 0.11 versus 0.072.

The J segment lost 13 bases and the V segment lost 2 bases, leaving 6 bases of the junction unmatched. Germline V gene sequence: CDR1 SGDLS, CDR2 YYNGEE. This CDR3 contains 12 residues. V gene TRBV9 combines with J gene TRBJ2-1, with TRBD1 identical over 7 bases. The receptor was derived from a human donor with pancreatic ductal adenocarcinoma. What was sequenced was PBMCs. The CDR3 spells CASSVEGQSQFF. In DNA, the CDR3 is TGTGCCAGCAGCGTCGAGGGACAGTCCCAGTTCTTC.